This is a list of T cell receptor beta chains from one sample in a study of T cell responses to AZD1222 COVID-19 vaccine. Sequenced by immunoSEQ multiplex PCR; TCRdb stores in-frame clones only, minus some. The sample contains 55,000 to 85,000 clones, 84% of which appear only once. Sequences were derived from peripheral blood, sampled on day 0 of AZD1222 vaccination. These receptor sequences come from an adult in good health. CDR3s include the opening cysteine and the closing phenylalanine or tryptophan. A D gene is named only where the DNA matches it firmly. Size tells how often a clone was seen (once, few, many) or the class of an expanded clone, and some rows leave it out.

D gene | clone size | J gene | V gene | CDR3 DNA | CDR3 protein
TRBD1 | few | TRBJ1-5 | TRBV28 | TGTGCCAGCAGTTTACCGACAGGGGGGCCCAATCAGCCCCAGCATTTT | CASSLPTGGPNQPQHF
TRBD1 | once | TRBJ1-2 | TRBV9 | TGTGCCAGCAGCGCCGGGACAGGGGACAACTATGGCTACACCTTC | CASSAGTGDNYGYTF
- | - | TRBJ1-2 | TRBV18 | TGTGCCAGCTCACCTAGGGCTTCTGTTGATGGCTACACCTTC | CASSPRASVDGYTF
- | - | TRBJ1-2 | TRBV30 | TGTGCCTGTAGCCCGGCCGCCGGCTACACCTTC | CACSPAAGYTF
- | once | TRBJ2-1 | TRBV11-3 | TGTGCCAGCAGCTTAGGCCGAAACAATGAGCAGTTCTTC | CASSLGRNNEQFF
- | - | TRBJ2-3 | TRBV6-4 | TGTGCCAGCAGTGCAGGGGTTGGCACAGATACGCAGTATTTT | CASSAGVGTDTQYF
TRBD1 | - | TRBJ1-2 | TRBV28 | TGTGCCAGCAGTCCCTTGACAGGGTTTATCTATGGCTACACCTTC | CASSPLTGFIYGYTF
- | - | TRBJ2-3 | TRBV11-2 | TGTGCCAGCAGCCAAACAGGGCTGGCTGCAGATACGCAGTATTTT | CASSQTGLAADTQYF
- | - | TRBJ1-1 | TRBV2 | TGTGCCAGCAGTGGACCAGGGTTGGCTGAAGCTTTCTTT | CASSGPGLAEAFF
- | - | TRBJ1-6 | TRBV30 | TGTGCCTGGAGTAAGGTACCGGGACGTAATAATTCACCCCTCCACTTT | CAWSKVPGRNNSPLHF
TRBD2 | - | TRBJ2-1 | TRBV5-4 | TGTGCCAGCAGCCAAGGACTAGAACTCGCTCAGAACAATGAGCAGTTCTTC | CASSQGLELAQNNEQFF
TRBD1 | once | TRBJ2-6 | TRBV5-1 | TGCGCCAGCACTCACCAAGGACAGGGTATTGCTGGGGCCAACGTCCTGACTTTC | CASTHQGQGIAGANVLTF
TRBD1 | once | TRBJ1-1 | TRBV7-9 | TGTGCCAGCAGGGTCCGGGACAGGAACACTGAAGCTTTCTTT | CASRVRDRNTEAFF
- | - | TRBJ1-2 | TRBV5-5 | TGTGCCAGCAGCTTGGGGAGGCAGGCGAAGCATGGCTACACCTTC | CASSLGRQAKHGYTF
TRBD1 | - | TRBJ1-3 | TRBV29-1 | TGCAGCGTTCAACCGGGCGGGGACAGCCGCCTCTATTTT | CSVQPGGDSRLYF
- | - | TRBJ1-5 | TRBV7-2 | TGTGCCAGCAGCGCCGCTATTTATCAGCCCCAGCATTTT | CASSAAIYQPQHF
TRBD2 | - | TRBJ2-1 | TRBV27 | TGTGCCAGCAGTCCAATAGCGGGGACTTCCTACAATGAGCAGTTCTTC | CASSPIAGTSYNEQFF
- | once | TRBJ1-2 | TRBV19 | TGTGCCAGTAGCTCGACAGTAAACTATGGCTACACCTTC | CASSSTVNYGYTF
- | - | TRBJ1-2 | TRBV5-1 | TGCGCCAGCAGACAAACAGGGCTACCTAACTATGGCTACACCTTC | CASRQTGLPNYGYTF
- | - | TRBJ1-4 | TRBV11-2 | TGTGCCAGCAGCTCGGGGAGCGAAAAACTGTTTTTT | CASSSGSEKLFF
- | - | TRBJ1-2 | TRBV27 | TGTGCCAGCAGTTCGAAGACAAACTACTATGGCTACACCTTC | CASSSKTNYYGYTF
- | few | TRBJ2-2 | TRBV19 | TGTGCCAGTAATAATTGGGGTGCCAACACCGGGGAGCTGTTTTTT | CASNNWGANTGELFF
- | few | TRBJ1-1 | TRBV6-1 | TGTGCCAGCAGTGAGAGCGGAGGGAACACTGAAGCTTTCTTT | CASSESGGNTEAFF
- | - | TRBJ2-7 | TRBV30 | TGTGCCTGGAGTCTACAGGGAGTAGGAACCTACGAGCAGTACTTC | CAWSLQGVGTYEQYF
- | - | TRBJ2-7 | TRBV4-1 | TGCGCCAGCAGCCCGAGTAGGAACGGCGAATACGAGCAGTACTTC | CASSPSRNGEYEQYF
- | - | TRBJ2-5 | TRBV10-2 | TGCGCCAGCAGTGAGTTGAGTCGGGAGACCCAGTACTTC | CASSELSRETQYF
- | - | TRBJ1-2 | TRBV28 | TGTGCCAGCAGCCGGCCGGGAAAGGGGAGCTACACCTTC | CASSRPGKGSYTF
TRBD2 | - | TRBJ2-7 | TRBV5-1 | TGCGCCAGCAGATATCTGGCTAGCGGGGGTTACGAGCAGTACTTC | CASRYLASGGYEQYF
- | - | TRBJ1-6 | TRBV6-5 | TGTGCCAGCAGTTTAGGGAGTAATTCACCCCTCCACTTT | CASSLGSNSPLHF
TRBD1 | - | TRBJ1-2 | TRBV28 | TGTGCCAGCAGTAGACAGGGGAAAAGTAACTATGGCTACACCTTC | CASSRQGKSNYGYTF
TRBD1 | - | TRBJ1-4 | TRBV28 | TGTGCCAGCAGTTCCGGGGACAGGGGAGAAAAACTGTTTTTT | CASSSGDRGEKLFF
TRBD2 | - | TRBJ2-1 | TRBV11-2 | TGTGCCAGCAGCTTTTGGCGGGGGGACAATGAGCAGTTCTTC | CASSFWRGDNEQFF
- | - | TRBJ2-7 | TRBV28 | TGTGCCAGCAGCGCGCGGCGTGCCTACGAGCAGTACTTC | CASSARRAYEQYF
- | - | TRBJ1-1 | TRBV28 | TGTGCCAGCGAGGACGGGAAGAACACTGAAGCTTTCTTT | CASEDGKNTEAFF
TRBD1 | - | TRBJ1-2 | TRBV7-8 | TGTGCCAGCAGCGAGACGACAGGGAATGGCTACACCTTC | CASSETTGNGYTF
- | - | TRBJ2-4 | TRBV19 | TGTGCCAGTATGAGAACAGACGAAAACATTCAGTACTTC | CASMRTDENIQYF
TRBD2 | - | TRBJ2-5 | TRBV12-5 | TGTGCTAGTGGTTTGGGCCAGCGGGGGGGTGGAGAGACCCAGTACTTC | CASGLGQRGGGETQYF
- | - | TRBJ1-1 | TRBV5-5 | TGTGCCAGCAGCTCCCGGCGGGGAGAGAGCACTGAAGCTTTCTTT | CASSSRRGESTEAFF
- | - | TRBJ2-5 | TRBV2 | TGTGCCAGCAATGACAGGATACAAGAGACCCAGTACTTC | CASNDRIQETQYF
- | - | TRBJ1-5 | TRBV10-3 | TGTGCCATTTCAGGGGAAGGGGATCAGCCCCAGCATTTT | CAISGEGDQPQHF
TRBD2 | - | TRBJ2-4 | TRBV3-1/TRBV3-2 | TGTGCCAGCAGCCAAGGAGCGGGGCCGAAAAACATTCAGTACTTC | CASSQGAGPKNIQYF
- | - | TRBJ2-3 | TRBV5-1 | TGCGCCAGCAGCTTGGACCCGATTTCTGGTACGCAGTATTTT | CASSLDPISGTQYF
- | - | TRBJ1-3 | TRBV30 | TGTGCTTCTTCGATGGGGTCTGGAAACACCATATATTTT | CASSMGSGNTIYF
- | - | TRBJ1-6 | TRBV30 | TGTGCCTGGAGTCCCACGGGCTTTAATTCACCCCTCCACTTT | CAWSPTGFNSPLHF
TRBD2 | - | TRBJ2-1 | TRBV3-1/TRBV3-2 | TGTGCCAGCAGCCAAGGGACTAGCGGGTTTACCGCCTACAATGAGCAGTTCTTC | CASSQGTSGFTAYNEQFF
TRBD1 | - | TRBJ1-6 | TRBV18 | TGTGCCAGCTCACCTCGGGACAGGTCCTCACCCCTCCACTTT | CASSPRDRSSPLHF
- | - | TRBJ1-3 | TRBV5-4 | TGTGCCAGCAGCTTGGAGGGGAGCCCTGGAAACACCATATATTTT | CASSLEGSPGNTIYF
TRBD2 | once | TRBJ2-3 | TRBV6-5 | TGTGCCAGCAGGCCTACTAGCGGTCACACAGATACGCAGTATTTT | CASRPTSGHTDTQYF
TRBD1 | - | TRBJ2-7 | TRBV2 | TGTGCCAGCAGTGAAGTAGGGACAGGGAACTCCTACGAGCAGTACTTC | CASSEVGTGNSYEQYF
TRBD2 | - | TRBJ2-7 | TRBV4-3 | TGCGCCAGCAGCCAAGATTATTGGGCTAGCGGGGGCTACGAGCAGTACTTC | CASSQDYWASGGYEQYF
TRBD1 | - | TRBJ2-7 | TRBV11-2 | TGTGCCAGCAGCTTAGCTAAAAATTCGACAGGGGGAAGCTCCTACGAGCAGTACTTC | CASSLAKNSTGGSSYEQYF
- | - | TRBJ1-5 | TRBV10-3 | TGTGCCATCAGTTCAGACAGACTCAATCAGCCCCAGCATTTT | CAISSDRLNQPQHF
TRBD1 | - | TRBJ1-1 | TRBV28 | TGTGCCATCTCAATGTGGACAGGGGGCTTCGCTGAAGCTTTCTTT | CAISMWTGGFAEAFF
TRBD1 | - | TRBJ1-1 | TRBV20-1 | TGCAGTGCTCCCGACAGGGCGGCTTTCTTT | CSAPDRAAFF
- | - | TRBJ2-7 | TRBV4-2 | TGTGCCAGCAGCCAAGAAATTTGGGACGAGCAGTACTTC | CASSQEIWDEQYF